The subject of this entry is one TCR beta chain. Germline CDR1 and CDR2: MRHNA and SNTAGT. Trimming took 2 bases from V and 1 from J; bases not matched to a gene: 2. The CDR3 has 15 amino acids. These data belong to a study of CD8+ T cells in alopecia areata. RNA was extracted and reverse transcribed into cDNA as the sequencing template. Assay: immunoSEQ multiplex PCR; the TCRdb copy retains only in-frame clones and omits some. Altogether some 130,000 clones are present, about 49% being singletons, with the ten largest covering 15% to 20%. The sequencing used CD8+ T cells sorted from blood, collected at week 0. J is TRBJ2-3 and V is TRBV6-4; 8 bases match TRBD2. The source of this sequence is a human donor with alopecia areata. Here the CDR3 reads CASSDHSGGTDTQYF. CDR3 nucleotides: TGTGCCAGCAGTGACCATAGCGGGGGCACAGATACGCAGTATTTT.